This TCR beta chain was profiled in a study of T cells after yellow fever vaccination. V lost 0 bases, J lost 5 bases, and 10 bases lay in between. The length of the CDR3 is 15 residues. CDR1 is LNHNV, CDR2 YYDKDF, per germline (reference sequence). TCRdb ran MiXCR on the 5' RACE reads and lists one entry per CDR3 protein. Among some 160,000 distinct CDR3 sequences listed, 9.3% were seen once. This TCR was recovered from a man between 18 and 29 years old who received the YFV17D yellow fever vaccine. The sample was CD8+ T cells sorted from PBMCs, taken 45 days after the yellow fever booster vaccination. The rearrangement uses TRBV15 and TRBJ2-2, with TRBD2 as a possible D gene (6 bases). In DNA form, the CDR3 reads TGTGCCACCAGCAGAGAGCGGGGTTGGACCGGGGAGCTGTTTTTT. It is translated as CATSRERGWTGELFF.